The 26 T cell receptor beta chains listed next were all sequenced from one sample in a study of T cells after yellow fever vaccination. TCRdb analysed the 5' RACE reads with MiXCR anew, one entry per CDR3 protein. The sample lists just over 250,000 distinct CDR3 sequences; 5.2% were seen once. Material: CD4+ T cells sorted from PBMCs, obtained on the day of the yellow fever booster vaccination. The receptors were sampled from a man aged 18 to 35 who received the YFV17D yellow fever vaccine.

This chain connects TRBV11-1 to TRBJ2-2; perhaps TRBD2 as D (6 bases). V lost 5 bases and J 0 bases, leaving 10 bases between the germline ends. CDR3 length: 15 residues. Germline V gene lookup returns CDR1 SGHAT and CDR2 FQDESV (reference sequence). The CDR3 protein is CASSPAGTNTGELFF. The CDR3 bases are TGTGCCAGCAGCCCGGCGGGGACGAACACCGGGGAGCTGTTTTTT.

The rearrangement links TRBV5-1 to TRBJ1-4; 7 nucleotides match TRBD1. This CDR3 is 14 amino acids long. Per the germline V gene, CDR1 is SGHRS and CDR2 is YFSETQ. V lost 1 base, J lost 6 bases, and 3 bases stayed unmatched. CDR3 loop: CASSLTGEYEKLFF. DNA for the CDR3: TGCGCCAGCAGCTTGACAGGGGAGTATGAAAAACTGTTTTTT.

This clonotype has a count of ten or more. Germline and junction disagree at one end, which may indicate a read error. The chain joins TRBV6-5 to TRBJ1-2; D unresolved. The germline CDR1 and CDR2 sequences are MNHEY and SVGAGI. The CDR3 length is 13 residues. CDR3 loop: CASSYGGNYGYTF. The DNA of the CDR3 is TGCGCCAGCAGCTACGGAGGGAACTATGGCTACACCTTC.

The chain uses TRBV7-3 and TRBJ2-3; D gene ambiguous. V lost 1 base, J lost 7 bases, and 15 bases lay in between. CDR1 and CDR2 from the germline V gene are SGHTA and FQGTGA. The CDR3 has 15 residues. Here the CDR3 reads CASSLSLVADHTQYF. For the CDR3, the DNA is TGTGCCAGCAGCTTAAGTCTGGTAGCAGACCATACGCAGTATTTT.

The rearrangement links TRBV12-3 or TRBV12-4 to TRBJ1-5, with D possibly TRBD1 on 6 matching bases. The germline V and J ends were trimmed by 3 bases and 2 bases, with 11 bases remaining between them. CDR3 length equals 15 residues. The CDR3 DNA is TGTGCCAGCAGTTTCCGGACAGCCGGCAATCAGCCCCAGCATTTT. It encodes CASSFRTAGNQPQHF.

J is TRBJ2-3 and V is TRBV24-1, with TRBD2 as a possible D gene (7 bases). Germline V lookup: CDR1 KGHDR, CDR2 SFDVKD. The CDR3 runs 14 residues. V gave up 10 bases and J gave up 4 bases, with 17 bases separating them. For the CDR3, the DNA is TGTGCCACAGCATCGGGGGGCAGGGCAGATACGCAGTATTTT. Protein sequence: CATASGGRADTQYF.

This clonotype was recorded at least ten times. The chain recombines TRBV11-2 with TRBJ2-5; 8 bases agree with TRBD1. Trimming removed 2 bases from V and 1 base from J; junction bases left unmatched: 15. Germline V gene sequence: CDR1 SGHAT, CDR2 FQNNGV. The CDR3 runs to 19 residues. Written as DNA, the CDR3 is TGTGCCAGCAGCTTATTGTGGACAGGGATCGTTTCGAGCCAAGAGACCCAGTACTTC. Its translation: CASSLLWTGIVSSQETQYF.

The sample holds many counts of this clonotype. The chain carries TRBV5-1 and TRBJ2-5; D is perhaps TRBD1 (5 bases). There are 14 residues in the CDR3. Trimming removed 4 bases from V and 1 base from J, with 11 bases in between. Germline V gives CDR1 SGHRS, CDR2 YFSETQ. CDR3 sequence reads: CASSRGDSQETQYF. The CDR3 DNA is TGCGCCAGCAGCCGTGGAGACAGCCAAGAGACCCAGTACTTC.

This clonotype was observed at least ten times. The gene calls are TRBV4-3 and TRBJ1-1; 7 bases map to TRBD1. This CDR3 has 14 amino acids. Germline-derived CDR1 and CDR2 are LGHNA and YSLEER. V lost 4 bases, J lost 7 bases, and 9 bases stayed unmatched. CDR3 DNA: TGCGCCAGCAGCCGAGAAGACAGGGTCCATGAAGCTTTCTTT. Its protein product is CASSREDRVHEAFF.

The chain couples TRBV15 to TRBJ2-5; 9 bases line up with TRBD2. The J segment lost 4 bases and the V segment lost 0 bases, leaving 9 bases of the junction unmatched. Germline V CDR1 and CDR2: LNHNV, YYDKDF (reference sequence). CDR3 size: 17 residues. CDR3 residues: CATSREKISGGGETQYF. The CDR3 region has the DNA TGTGCCACCAGCAGAGAAAAAATTAGCGGGGGCGGAGAGACCCAGTACTTC.

This clonotype was observed at least ten times. The CDR3: CASSIGGNQPQHF. The CDR3 coding sequence is TGTGCCAGTAGTATAGGAGGTAATCAGCCCCAGCATTTT. V and J are TRBV19 and TRBJ1-5; D remains unclear. V shed 1 base and J shed 4 bases, with 5 bases lying between them. This CDR3 contains 13 residues. The germline gives CDR1 LNHDA, CDR2 SQIVND (reference sequence).

The table lists this clonotype with a few counts. The CDR3 DNA reads as TGTGCCAGCAGCCCACCCGGGCAAAACACTGAAGCTTTCTTT. Translated, it gives CASSPPGQNTEAFF. This chain uses TRBV11-2 with TRBJ1-1, with unresolved D. Germline assignment: CDR1 SGHAT and CDR2 FQNNGV. The CDR3 length is 14 residues. V was pared by 5 bases and J by 2 bases, with 12 bases between. The full variable domain, rest sourced from reference TRBV11-2 and TRBJ1-1, is EAGVAQSPRYKIIEKRQSVAFWCNPISGHATLYWYQQILGQGPKLLIQFQNNGVVDDSQLPKDRFSAERLKGVDSTLKIQPAKLEDSAVYLCASSPPGQNTEAFFGQGTRLTVV.

The gene calls are TRBV2 and TRBJ2-7; D not certain. This CDR3 is 14 amino acids long. Germline V lookup: CDR1 SNHLY, CDR2 FYNNEI. The V and J ends lost 5 bases and 2 bases respectively, with 13 bases between them. This CDR3 is CASSRTQTAYEQYV. The DNA for the CDR3 is TGTGCCAGCAGTAGGACGCAGACCGCCTACGAGCAGTACGTC.

This clonotype was recorded at least ten times. This chain joins TRBV11-2 and TRBJ1-1; no firm D call. Germline CDR1 is SGHAT and CDR2 is FQNNGV. V shed 1 base and J shed 6 bases, with 15 bases lying between them. The CDR3 is 15 amino acids. The CDR3 loop is CASSLVGPIRPEAFF. In DNA form, the CDR3 reads TGTGCCAGCAGCTTAGTAGGCCCTATCCGCCCTGAAGCTTTCTTT.

This clonotype was seen at least ten times. The chain combines TRBV24-1 with TRBJ2-3; TRBD1 agrees at 10 bases. This CDR3 is 15 amino acids long. The germline V gene has CDR1 KGHDR and CDR2 SFDVKD. Trimming cost V 9 bases and J 2 bases; bases outside gene matches: 7. In DNA, the CDR3 is TGTGCCACCTCACCGGGACAGGGGTACACAGATACGCAGTATTTT. It specifies CATSPGQGYTDTQYF.

The CDR3 bases are TGTGCCAGCAGCGTAGAACAGGGCCTCGGGACCCAGTACTTC. This encodes CASSVEQGLGTQYF. The chain links TRBV9 to TRBJ2-5; a possible D gene is TRBD1 (6 bases). The CDR3 runs 14 residues. V was pared by 0 bases and J by 7 bases, with 13 bases between. Germline CDR1 SGDLS, CDR2 YYNGEE.

The chain links TRBV10-3 to TRBJ2-7; maybe TRBD1 (6 bases). The CDR3 loop spans 13 amino acids. V lost 3 bases and J 4 bases, leaving 10 bases between the germline ends. In germline, CDR1 is ENHRY, CDR2 SYGVKD. CDR3 sequence reads: CAISEQGRYEQYF. The CDR3 nucleotides read TGTGCCATCAGTGAACAGGGTCGGTACGAGCAGTACTTC.

This clonotype was counted ten times or more. The chain joins TRBV10-3 to TRBJ2-3; the D is unclear. The CDR3 runs to 14 residues. Trimming stripped 3 bases from V and 5 bases from J, with 12 bases between. The germline V gene encodes CDR1 ENHRY and CDR2 SYGVKD. CDR3 nucleotide sequence: TGTGCCATCAGTGAATCGGTCTTGGTAGATACGCAGTATTTT. Translated: CAISESVLVDTQYF.

Ten or more counts support this clonotype. The chain joins TRBV6-2 or TRBV6-3 to TRBJ2-7, with D possibly called TRBD1 or TRBD2 (6 bases each). The CDR3 is made up of 15 amino acids. Deletions cut 6 bases from V and 0 bases from J, with 15 bases between. Germline V gene sequence: CDR1 MNHEY, CDR2 SVGEGT. This CDR3 reads CASSFQGTLSYEQYF. In DNA form, the CDR3 reads TGTGCCAGCAGCTTCCAGGGGACTCTCTCCTACGAGCAGTACTTC.

DNA of the CDR3: TGCAGTGCTAGAGATCCGGCCAACACCGGGGAGCTGTTTTTT. This sequence encodes CSARDPANTGELFF. The J gene is TRBJ2-2, the V gene TRBV20-1, with D unresolved. Germline values: CDR1 DFQATT, CDR2 SNEGSKA (reference sequence). The CDR3 is 14 amino acids. V lost 0 bases to trimming and J lost 2 bases, with 7 bases between them.

V gene TRBV5-1 combines with J gene TRBJ2-2; maybe TRBD2 (5 bases). The CDR3 is 15 amino acids. Germline-derived CDR1 and CDR2 are SGHRS and YFSETQ. Trimming cost V 3 bases and J 1 base, with 10 bases left between them. Here the CDR3 reads CASSYAEGNTGELFF. For the CDR3, the DNA is TGCGCCAGCAGCTACGCCGAGGGGAACACCGGGGAGCTGTTTTTT.

This clonotype was seen many times. This chain joins TRBV20-1 and TRBJ2-6, with D unclear. Germline-derived CDR1 and CDR2 are DFQATT and SNEGSKA (reference sequence). The CDR3 runs 14 residues. With 5 bases removed from V and 0 bases from J, the gap between germline ends came to 8 bases. The DNA for the CDR3 is TGCAGTGCTTCTGTTTACTCTGGGGCCAACGTCCTGACTTTC. It encodes CSASVYSGANVLTF.

This clonotype was counted ten times or more. The chain is built from TRBV12-3 or TRBV12-4 and TRBJ2-1; possible D gene TRBD1, 6 bases. V lost 2 bases to trimming and J lost 13 bases, with 9 bases between them. This CDR3 has 11 amino acids. In nucleotides, the CDR3 is TGTGCCAGCAGTTTAACGGACAGCCAGTTCTTC. It specifies CASSLTDSQFF.

The chain has TRBV6-5 and TRBJ2-7, with no clear D. Germline V gene data show CDR1 as MNHEY and CDR2 as SVGAGI. This CDR3 region has 12 residues. V lost 8 bases, J lost 2 bases, and 10 bases lay in between. The CDR3 DNA is TGTGCCAGCCTTAGCCCAACCTACGAGCAGTACGTC. Translation gives CASLSPTYEQYV.

This clonotype was picked up many times. V usage is TRBV11-1 and J usage is TRBJ2-4, with a possible D match to TRBD2 (5 bases). CDR1 is SGHAT and CDR2 is FQDESV in the germline V gene (reference sequence). V was trimmed by 0 bases and J by 0 bases, leaving 15 bases between them. The length of the CDR3 is 18 residues. The CDR3 DNA sequence: TGTGCCAGCAGCTTAGCGCTGGGGATCGCGGGAGCCAAAAACATTCAGTACTTC. This gives the protein CASSLALGIAGAKNIQYF. Based on the CDR3 plus reference TRBV11-1 and TRBJ2-4, the full variable domain is EAEVAQSPRYKITEKSQAVAFWCDPISGHATLYWYRQILGQGPELLVQFQDESVVDDSQLPKDRFSAERLKGVDSTLKIQPAELGDSAMYLCASSLALGIAGAKNIQYFGAGTRLSVL.

This clonotype appeared a few times. This sequence joins TRBV4-1 and TRBJ2-2, with D perhaps given as TRBD1 or TRBD2 (5 bases each). There are 16 residues in the CDR3. CDR1 is MGHRA and CDR2 is YSYEKL in the germline V gene. V lost 0 bases, J lost 2 bases, and 10 bases lay in between. The CDR3 loop is CASSQDPRGNTGELFF. CDR3 in DNA: TGCGCCAGCAGCCAAGACCCCCGGGGCAACACCGGGGAGCTGTTTTTT.